A selection of T cell receptor beta chains follows, all from one sample in a study of response to subunit inactivated influenza vaccine. TCRdb re-called the RT-PCR reads with MiXCR, one entry per CDR3 protein. The sample contains almost 600,000 distinct CDR3 sequences, around 13% of which appear only once. The source material was PBMCs from blood, sampled 11 to 12 days after vaccination. The receptor source for this set is a man in his fifties or sixties who received an inactivated influenza vaccine. The CDR3 runs from the conserved cysteine through the conserved F or W.

v_gene	j_gene	CDR3aa
TRBV12-3/TRBV12-4	TRBJ1-1	CASSALSSVGITEAFF
TRBV20-1	TRBJ2-5	CSARGSRGGAWETQYF
TRBV24-1	TRBJ1-3	CATSDVRDSGNTIYF
TRBV29-1	TRBJ2-5	CSVEEMRGVATQYF
TRBV7-9	TRBJ1-2	CASSLKPFPGFYTF
TRBV20-1	TRBJ2-5	CSASAGEESQYF
TRBV20-1	TRBJ1-4	CSARVAGMNYATNEKLFF
TRBV7-2	TRBJ1-5	CASSRDPGIQPQHF
TRBV20-1	TRBJ2-4	CSVRGGGSGIQYF
TRBV5-1	TRBJ2-1	CASSGLPTESSYNEQFF
TRBV14	TRBJ2-1	CASSQNAANNEQFF